This TCR beta chain was sequenced in a study of tissue T cells after allogeneic stem cell transplantation. Points from the study as a whole: Sampling depth was limited, and the cohort was small and clinically varied.

TCRdb's table, derived via immunoSEQ multiplex PCR, lists solely in-frame clones and lacks some. The sample holds 5,500 to 8,000 clones, less than 60% seen once. The trim removed 2 bases at V and 4 bases at J, leaving 8 bases unmatched. This CDR3 comprises 16 residues. Germline V gene data show CDR1 as SGHTA and CDR2 as FQGNSA. In regard to this clone: Antigen specificity is unknown.

The sample here was duodenum tissue, taken at autopsy. This sequence joins TRBV7-2 and TRBJ1-5; 7 bases line up with TRBD1. The sequence was collected from a female donor at least 60 years old with lung cancer. CDR3 protein: CASSLFQGDRNQPQHF. DNA for the CDR3: TGTGCCAGCAGCTTATTTCAGGGGGATCGAAATCAGCCCCAGCATTTT.